This entry lists 19 T cell receptor beta chains sequenced from one sample in a study of OX40 agonist ivuxolimab in advanced cancers. The library relied on the immunoSEQ multiplex PCR assay. Imported from immuneACCESS, the table was reduced by TCRdb to in-frame sequences with V and J called. These copies leave out some clones; in studies compared against another copy, an unresolved V gene accounts for under half, and the cause of the remainder is not known. The sample data list around 100,000 clones, and 70% to 90% of these were observed just once. Of the sample, more than 5% is held by the ten largest clones. Sample: CD4+ or CD8+ T cells sorted from blood, taken in a trial of the OX40 agonist ivuxolimab. The receptors originated from an adult with an advanced solid tumor such as melanoma, head and neck, liver or kidney cancer.

The chain carries TRBV2 and TRBJ1-2; 7 bases map to TRBD1. CDR3 length equals 14 residues. Germline-derived CDR1 and CDR2 are SNHLY and FYNNEI. J was trimmed by 0 bases and V by 2 bases; bases with no gene match: 0. CDR3 bases: TGTGCCAGCAGTGAACAGGGGGCTAACTATGGCTACACCTTC. Residues: CASSEQGANYGYTF.

The chain has TRBV19 and TRBJ2-5; D perhaps matches TRBD2 (5 bases). The CDR3 length is 13 residues. Germline V gives CDR1 LNHDA, CDR2 SQIVND (reference sequence). Trimming removed 3 bases at V and 4 bases at J, with 9 bases between. CDR3: CASSIIGRETQYF. The CDR3 coding sequence is TGTGCCAGTAGTATCATAGGGAGAGAGACCCAGTACTTC.

The chain recombines TRBV4-2 with TRBJ1-5; D might be TRBD1 (6 bases). V shed 0 bases and J shed 5 bases, with 11 bases lying between them. In germline, CDR1 is LGHNA, CDR2 YNFKEQ. CDR3 size: 15 residues. CDR3 in amino acids: CASSQEVGGYQPQHF. The DNA for the CDR3 is TGTGCCAGCAGCCAAGAAGTAGGGGGATATCAGCCCCAGCATTTT.

The chain joins TRBV7-9 to TRBJ2-7; D remains unclear. This CDR3 region has 13 residues. Germline V gives CDR1 SEHNR, CDR2 FQNEAQ (reference sequence). V lost 3 bases to trimming and J lost 1 base, with 7 bases between them. CDR3 protein: CASSFWGSYEQYF. Here the CDR3 DNA reads TGTGCCAGCAGCTTCTGGGGTTCCTACGAGCAGTACTTC.

This rearrangement joins TRBV4-1 to TRBJ2-2; perhaps TRBD1 as D (6 bases). Germline V gene lookup returns CDR1 MGHRA and CDR2 YSYEKL. The ends were cut back, 3 bases at V and 2 bases at J, with 13 bases in the middle. The CDR3 contains 16 residues. The CDR3 loop reads CASSHPLGTNTGELFF. CDR3 DNA: TGCGCCAGCAGCCACCCCCTAGGGACAAACACCGGGGAGCTGTTTTTT.

The CDR3 reads CAWTIGGGSYNEQFF. The CDR3 DNA sequence: TGTGCCTGGACCATCGGGGGGGGGTCCTACAATGAGCAGTTCTTC. The chain combines TRBV30 with TRBJ2-1, with 8 bases aligning to TRBD2. Trimming took 4 bases from V and 1 from J; bases not matched to a gene: 6. The germline V gene has CDR1 GTSNPN and CDR2 SVGIG (reference sequence). This CDR3 has 15 residues.

V gene TRBV27 combines with J gene TRBJ2-2; perhaps D is TRBD1 or TRBD2 (6 bases each). CDR1 is MNHEY and CDR2 is SMNVEV in the germline V gene (reference sequence). CDR3 length equals 14 residues. V was pared by 7 bases and J by 7 bases, with 16 bases between. As DNA, the CDR3 is TGTGCCAGCAAAACATGGGGGCGGGACGGGGAGCTGTTTTTT. This gives the protein CASKTWGRDGELFF.

The chain recombines TRBV28 with TRBJ1-5; no clear D gene. This CDR3 comprises 13 residues. In germline, CDR1 is MDHEN, CDR2 SYDVKM. Deletions cut 3 bases from V and 0 bases from J, with 3 bases between. The CDR3 DNA reads TGTGCCAGCAGTTTCACTAGCAATCAGCCCCAGCATTTT. It encodes CASSFTSNQPQHF.

The rearrangement links TRBV6-1 to TRBJ1-1; no definite D call. V lost 8 bases and J lost 1, with 11 bases in between. This CDR3 has 13 amino acids. Germline V lookup: CDR1 MNHNS, CDR2 SASEGT. CDR3 sequence reads: CASSGRGNTEAFF. The CDR3, as DNA: TGTGCCAGCTCCGGACGGGGGAACACTGAAGCTTTCTTT.

The chain carries TRBV7-3 and TRBJ1-1; D call uncertain. Germline V gives CDR1 SGHTA, CDR2 FQGTGA. The V and J ends lost 1 base and 3 bases respectively, with 6 bases between them. The CDR3 spans 13 residues. CDR3 amino acids: CASSLNPDTEAFF. The CDR3 nucleotides read TGTGCCAGCAGCTTAAACCCGGACACTGAAGCTTTCTTT.

DNA of the CDR3: TGCGCCAGCGGGGGTAAGTACTATGGCTACACCTTC. Amino acid sequence: CASGGKYYGYTF. The V and J genes are TRBV10-1 and TRBJ1-2, with D tentatively TRBD1 (5 bases). Germline V gene lookup returns CDR1 WNHNN and CDR2 SYGVQD (reference sequence). The CDR3 runs 12 residues. V shed 8 bases and J shed 3 bases, with 10 bases lying between them.

This chain connects TRBV6-6 to TRBJ2-7; possibly TRBD1 for D (5 bases). CDR3 size: 15 residues. V was pared by 2 bases and J by 6 bases, with 17 bases between. Germline V CDR1 and CDR2: MNHNY, SVGAGI (reference sequence). This chain's CDR3 is CASSYPGRAMGEQYF. CDR3 coding DNA: TGTGCCAGCAGTTACCCCGGCAGGGCGATGGGCGAGCAGTACTTC.

V gene TRBV7-2 combines with J gene TRBJ1-2, with D possibly TRBD1 on 5 matching bases. CDR3 length: 16 residues. Germline CDR1 and CDR2: SGHTA and FQGNSA. Trimming left V 5 bases short and J 0 bases short, with 16 bases between. CDR3 DNA sequence: TGTGCCAGCAGCACTCCGGAGGGAGGGGCTAACTATGGCTACACCTTC. It translates to CASSTPEGGANYGYTF.

The chain carries TRBV27 and TRBJ1-4; 7 bases match TRBD1. Germline V lookup: CDR1 MNHEY, CDR2 SMNVEV (reference sequence). With 5 bases clipped from V and 3 bases from J, the junction kept 6 bases outside the gene matches. The CDR3 is 15 residues long. CDR3 in amino acids: CASSPGTAPNEKLFF. For the CDR3, the DNA is TGTGCCAGCAGTCCGGGGACAGCCCCTAATGAAAAACTGTTTTTT.

V is TRBV5-1 and J is TRBJ2-1, with TRBD1 matching over 9 bases. CDR1 is SGHRS, CDR2 YFSETQ, per germline. The junction had 7 bases not matched to a gene; V was cut back by 0 bases and J by 6 bases. CDR3 length equals 16 residues. This chain's CDR3 is CASSLGTGVGVNEQFF. Written as DNA, the CDR3 is TGCGCCAGCAGCTTGGGGACAGGGGTTGGGGTCAATGAGCAGTTCTTC. Complete variable domain (other parts from reference TRBV5-1 and TRBJ2-1): KAGVTQTPRYLIKTRGQQVTLSCSPISGHRSVSWYQQTPGQGLQFLFEYFSETQRNKGNFPGRFSGRQFSNSRSEMNVSTLELGDSALYLCASSLGTGVGVNEQFFGPGTRLTVL.

CDR3 sequence: CASSLSSAFF. CDR3 bases: TGTGCCAGCAGTCTCTCCTCCGCTTTCTTT. The rearrangement joins TRBV5-8 to TRBJ1-1; D not resolved. Germline V gene sequence: CDR1 SGHTS, CDR2 YDEGEE. V lost 5 bases and J lost 11, with 10 bases in between. The CDR3 runs to 10 residues.

V gene TRBV9 combines with J gene TRBJ2-3, with a weak D call TRBD1 (6 bases). Between the trimmed V and J ends, which lost 3 bases and 2 bases, there was a span of 16 bases. There are 16 residues in the CDR3. Germline V gene data show CDR1 as SGDLS and CDR2 as YYNGEE. Here the CDR3 reads CASSAPGQSYTDTQYF. The CDR3 coding sequence is TGTGCCAGCAGCGCCCCGGGACAAAGCTACACAGATACGCAGTATTTT.

The genes are TRBV11-1 and TRBJ1-1, with a possible D match to TRBD1 (6 bases). The V gene's germline CDR1 is SGHAT and CDR2 FQDESV (reference sequence). The V gene lost 4 bases and the J gene lost 4 bases, with 13 bases spanning the gap. The CDR3 contains 14 residues. The CDR3 sequence: CASSSKTGPTEAFF. CDR3 coding DNA: TGTGCCAGCAGCTCCAAGACAGGCCCCACTGAAGCTTTCTTT.

The chain is built from TRBV6-4 and TRBJ2-1; no definite D call. The CDR3 runs to 15 residues. The V gene lost 6 bases and the J gene lost 0 bases, with 12 bases spanning the gap. Germline loops: CDR1 MRHNA, CDR2 SNTAGT. The CDR3 protein is CASSPAHSSYNEQFF. The CDR3 DNA follows: TGTGCCAGCAGCCCGGCCCACAGCTCCTACAATGAGCAGTTCTTC.